These 5 T cell receptor beta chains were sequenced from one sample in a study of T-cell reconstitution after alpha-beta-depleted transplantation in children. Unique molecular identifiers were built into the TCRbeta library. TCRdb re-called the PCR reads with MiXCR, one entry per CDR3 protein. Seen here are about 510,000 distinct CDR3 sequences, around 10% observed once, and the top ten hold 12% to 15%. The source was PBMCs, mostly from graft donor cells, collected 180 days after TCRalphabeta/CD19-depleted stem cell transplant. The receptors were sampled from a female patient aged 2-10 years who had a stem cell transplant for aplastic anemia, so the T cells may come from the graft donor.

V and J are TRBV7-9 and TRBJ1-1; D unresolved. The CDR3 sequence is 15 residues long. Germline CDR1 and CDR2: SEHNR and FQNEAQ (reference sequence). Trimming shortened V by 5 bases and J by 3 bases, and 16 bases separated the two germline ends. CDR3: CASSLGSSGDTEAFF. In DNA form, the CDR3 reads TGTGCCAGCAGCCTGGGGAGCTCTGGGGACACTGAAGCTTTCTTT.

This clonotype was counted only a few times. The rearrangement uses TRBV7-2 and TRBJ1-3; tentative D call: TRBD1 (6 bases). This CDR3 contains 12 residues. Looked up from germline, CDR1 is SGHTA and CDR2 is FQGNSA. Trimming shortened V by 4 bases and J by 7 bases, and 8 bases separated the two germline ends. CDR3 sequence reads: CASSWGHNTIYF. The CDR3 nucleotides are TGTGCCAGCAGCTGGGGACACAACACCATATATTTT.

The chain recombines TRBV10-3 with TRBJ1-6, with 7 nucleotides matching TRBD1. V was clipped by 6 bases and J by 7 bases; unmatched bases: 6. Germline CDR1 is ENHRY and CDR2 is SYGVKD. There are 14 residues in the CDR3. The CDR3 sequence: CAIRATGFNSPLHF. CDR3 coding DNA: TGTGCCATCAGGGCGACAGGGTTCAATTCACCCCTCCACTTT.

The table lists this clonotype with a few counts. The J gene is TRBJ2-7, the V gene TRBV10-3, with 7 bases matching TRBD2. The CDR3 runs to 13 residues. Germline V gene sequence: CDR1 ENHRY, CDR2 SYGVKD. Trimming cost V 8 bases and J 3 bases; bases outside gene matches: 7. CDR3 in DNA: TGTGCCATCTGGGACGGCGGGAGCTACGAGCAGTACGTC. This sequence encodes CAIWDGGSYEQYV.

This clonotype has a count of ten or more. The rearrangement uses TRBV10-3 and TRBJ2-5; D is perhaps TRBD1 (6 bases). Per the germline V gene, CDR1 is ENHRY and CDR2 is SYGVKD. Trimming cost V 6 bases and J 0 bases, with 8 bases left between them. The CDR3 is 13 amino acids. The CDR3 DNA reads as TGTGCCATCAGGGACAGCAACCAAGAGACCCAGTACTTC. Its protein product is CAIRDSNQETQYF.